Below, one TCR beta chain is given with its context. The antigen remains undetermined. At one end the junction does not follow the germline gene, possibly because of a read error. This entry is derived from a study of tumor-infiltrating lymphocytes in primary liver carcinoma. Study summary: Patients included men and women of 30 to 69 years. Study-wide results and caveats: Pairs of tumor regions overlapped more than tumor-adjacent and tumor-blood pairs did. A small share of top clones, only about 7.5-25%, was found in all five tumor regions.

Per germline, CDR1 MNHEY and CDR2 SVGAGI. This CDR3 is 15 amino acids long. Starting material of 450 to 500 ng total RNA yielded TCR beta cDNA via a constant-region primer. Three rounds of nested multiplex PCR with slightly modified ARM-PCR produced TCR beta libraries. For around 9 cycles apiece, the opening two PCR rounds ran with TRBV1-TRBV30 forward primers and a C-beta reverse primer. TCRdb reprocessed the multiplex PCR reads via MiXCR and lists one record per CDR3 protein. This sample carries 40,000 to 55,000 distinct CDR3 sequences, approximately 70% of them seen once, and the ten largest clones take approximately 31%. Co-extraction of both nucleic acids (RNA and DNA) used about 19-33 mg of unsorted bulk tissue. Patients diagnosed with primary liver carcinoma received treatment through surgical resection.

Input material: liver tumor tissue from sampling region 5. The subset is: tumor region T5, tumor centre. The sequence came from a man aged 35 to 55 with primary liver carcinoma and hepatitis B virus infection. This sequence joins TRBV6-5 and TRBJ1-5; D uncertain. The CDR3 spells CASSPGASTNKPQHF. The CDR3 nucleotides read TGTGCCAGCAGTCCAGGAGCCTCGACCAATAAGCCCCAGCATTTT.